The 20 T cell receptor beta chains below come from one sample, sequenced in a study of cytomegalovirus exposure and HLA in healthy donors. Sequencing used immunoSEQ multiplex PCR; TCRdb keeps in-frame clones, though not all of them. Of roughly 170,000 clones listed, roughly 80% were seen once; the top ten hold approximately 3%. The sample consisted of PBMCs. The receptors derive from a woman aged 18-29 years in good health and CMV-seropositive.

The chain has TRBV11-2 and TRBJ2-7; possible D gene TRBD2, 6 bases. The CDR3 consists of 15 residues. Germline CDR1 reads SGHAT; CDR2 reads FQNNGV. V gave up 4 bases and J gave up 3 bases, with 16 bases separating them. The CDR3 loop reads CASSSLRKGGYEQYF. DNA of the CDR3: TGTGCCAGCAGCTCCCTCCGAAAGGGAGGCTACGAGCAGTACTTC.

This clone was counted many times. The V gene is TRBV7-3, the J gene TRBJ1-1; 7 bases agree with TRBD1. J was trimmed by 1 base and V by 5 bases; bases with no gene match: 1. CDR1 and CDR2 from the germline V gene are SGHTA and FQGTGA. This CDR3 contains 13 residues. DNA of the CDR3: TGTGCCAGCAGCCGACAGGGGAACACTGAAGCTTTCTTT. It specifies CASSRQGNTEAFF.

The gene calls are TRBV7-9 and TRBJ1-2, with TRBD1 identical over 8 bases. Germline V gives CDR1 SEHNR, CDR2 FQNEAQ (reference sequence). V lost 5 bases to trimming and J lost 5 bases; unmatched junction nucleotides: 4. The CDR3 runs to 13 residues. The CDR3 protein is CASSPGTGYGYTF. CDR3 nucleotide sequence: TGTGCCAGCAGCCCCGGGACAGGTTATGGCTACACCTTC.

The chain links TRBV9 to TRBJ2-5, with TRBD1 matching 10 bases. Losses at the gene ends were 4 bases for V and 5 bases for J; bases not matched to a gene: 8. CDR1 SGDLS and CDR2 YYNGEE come from the germline V gene. There are 15 residues in the CDR3. The CDR3 here is CASSPRQGARETQYF. The CDR3 coding sequence is TGTGCCAGCAGCCCCAGACAGGGGGCGAGGGAGACCCAGTACTTC.

The chain combines TRBV6-4 with TRBJ1-5; TRBD1 is a possible D gene (5 bases). The V and J ends lost 3 bases and 4 bases respectively, with 25 bases between them. CDR3 length: 19 residues. The germline V gene encodes CDR1 MRHNA and CDR2 SNTAGT. In nucleotides, the CDR3 is TGTGCCAGCAGTGAGACAGTCTGCCCTTCCTGCCTGCTGAATCAGCCCCAGCATTTT. Encoded protein: CASSETVCPSCLLNQPQHF.

This clone was seen only once. The V gene is TRBV19, the J gene TRBJ1-6; no reliable D call. Trimming removed 5 bases from V and 5 bases from J, with 13 bases in between. Germline CDR1 is LNHDA and CDR2 is SQIVND (reference sequence). CDR3 length: 15 amino acids. Here the CDR3 DNA reads TGTGCCAGTAGTGGACGGACGGGAAATAATTCACCCCTCCACTTT. It is translated as CASSGRTGNNSPLHF.

The chain employs TRBV27 and TRBJ2-3, with D possibly matching TRBD2 (5 bases). From germline, CDR1 is MNHEY and CDR2 SMNVEV (reference sequence). This CDR3 is 14 amino acids long. V was shortened by 6 bases and J by 2 bases, with 12 bases between the two germline ends. DNA of the CDR3: TGTGCCAGCAGCTTCACTAGGGACACAGATACGCAGTATTTT. This sequence encodes CASSFTRDTDTQYF.

This clone was counted a single time. The chain carries TRBV29-1 and TRBJ2-7; D call uncertain. V lost 3 bases and J 0 bases, leaving 12 bases between the germline ends. From germline, CDR1 is SQVTM and CDR2 ANQGSEA. The CDR3 length is 14 residues. The CDR3 loop is CSVELQSSSYEQYF. The CDR3 nucleotides are TGCAGCGTTGAGTTGCAGTCCAGCTCCTACGAGCAGTACTTC.

This clone showed up just once. The chain joins TRBV11-3 to TRBJ2-7; 7 positions agree with TRBD2. The CDR3 has 13 residues. After removal of 1 base from V and 9 bases from J, the junction contained 6 bases not matched to a gene. Germline V CDR1 and CDR2: SGHNT, YENEEA. The CDR3, as DNA: TGTGCCAGCAGCTTAGGGGGGGGAAAGGCGCAGTACTTC. This sequence encodes CASSLGGGKAQYF.

This sequence joins TRBV15 and TRBJ2-3; 10 nucleotides align to TRBD1. This CDR3 is 15 amino acids long. With V trimmed by 5 bases and J by 3 bases, 5 bases remained unmatched. Germline CDR1 reads LNHNV; CDR2 reads YYDKDF (reference sequence). CDR3 coding DNA: TGTGCCACCAGCCACGACAGGGGGCTAACAGATACGCAGTATTTT. This gives the protein CATSHDRGLTDTQYF.

The rearrangement joins TRBV6-1 to TRBJ2-5, with D perhaps TRBD1 (6 bases). This CDR3 is 15 amino acids long. V was trimmed by 0 bases and J by 7 bases, leaving 15 bases between them. CDR1 is MNHNS, CDR2 SASEGT, per germline. This CDR3 is CASSEAPQSRGTQYF. CDR3 in DNA: TGTGCCAGCAGTGAAGCGCCGCAGTCCAGGGGGACCCAGTACTTC.

V usage is TRBV6-6 and J usage is TRBJ2-7; 7 bases line up with TRBD1. Losses at the gene ends were 6 bases for V and 4 bases for J; bases not matched to a gene: 12. The CDR3 has 15 amino acids. The germline V gene has CDR1 MNHNY and CDR2 SVGAGI (reference sequence). The DNA for the CDR3 is TGTGCCAGCAGCCAGACTGGACAGGTCGGGTACGAGCAGTACTTC. Translation: CASSQTGQVGYEQYF.

A note on this clone: Relative to the germline gene, one junction end is altered; a read error may explain this. V and J are TRBV2 and TRBJ1-1, with 10 nucleotides matching TRBD1. CDR3 size: 15 residues. CDR1 and CDR2 (germline): SNHLY, FYNNEI. This chain's CDR3 is CASSEGGQGLTEAFF. The DNA for the CDR3 is TGTGCCAGCAGCGAAGGGGGACAGGGGTTGACTGAAGCTTTCTTT.

CDR3 coding DNA: TGTGCCAGCAGCTTGGACGTACAGACCTCCCGGGAGCTGTTTTTT. Amino acids: CASSLDVQTSRELFF. The rearrangement links TRBV5-4 to TRBJ2-2; D remains ambiguous. CDR1 and CDR2 (germline): SGHNT, YYREEE (reference sequence). CDR3 length equals 15 residues. Trimming shortened V by 0 bases and J by 9 bases, and 15 bases separated the two germline ends.

A remark on this clone: Other nucleotide sequences in the sample specify the same CDR3. The V gene is TRBV6-5, the J gene TRBJ1-6, with 7 bases lining up with TRBD1. V lost 6 bases, J lost 7 bases, and 6 bases stayed unmatched. Germline V CDR1 and CDR2: MNHEY, SVGAGI. The CDR3 spans 14 residues. The CDR3 here is CASRTGTVNSPLHF. The CDR3 DNA reads TGTGCCAGCAGAACGGGGACAGTAAATTCACCCCTCCACTTT.

The J gene is TRBJ1-1, the V gene TRBV4-3; TRBD1 might be the D (6 bases). Germline CDR1 reads LGHNA; CDR2 reads YSLEER. V was pared by 0 bases and J by 1 base, with 15 bases between. CDR3 length: 17 amino acids. This CDR3 reads CASSQDLIGTQNTEAFF. The CDR3 DNA follows: TGCGCCAGCAGCCAAGATCTCATTGGGACACAGAACACTGAAGCTTTCTTT.

The gene calls are TRBV19 and TRBJ1-2; D unclear. Germline V CDR1 and CDR2: LNHDA, SQIVND (reference sequence). Trimming stripped 5 bases from V and 8 bases from J, with 9 bases between. The CDR3 spans 11 residues. The CDR3, as DNA: TGTGCCAGTAGTGCCCAGTGGGGCTACACCTTC. Translating gives CASSAQWGYTF. Looking up the rest from reference TRBV19 and TRBJ1-2 gives the full variable domain: DGGITQSPKYLFRKEGQNVTLSCEQNLNHDAMYWYRQDPGQGLRLIYYSQIVNDFQKGDIAEGYSVSREKKESFPLTVTSAQKNPTAFYLCASSAQWGYTFGSGTRLTVV.

The rearrangement joins TRBV7-2 to TRBJ2-3, with TRBD2 matching 7 bases. After removal of 5 bases from V and 5 bases from J, the junction contained 10 bases not matched to a gene. Germline loops: CDR1 SGHTA, CDR2 FQGNSA. CDR3 length equals 15 residues. Written as DNA, the CDR3 is TGTGCCAGCAGCGCCAGGGCGGGGGAGGTAGATACGCAGTATTTT. Protein: CASSARAGEVDTQYF.

Concerning this clone itself: The sample contains more than one DNA sequence encoding this CDR3. The chain couples TRBV7-3 to TRBJ2-3; perhaps TRBD2 as D (6 bases). The CDR3 has 14 amino acids. Trimming stripped 5 bases from V and 0 bases from J, with 9 bases between. Germline loops: CDR1 SGHTA, CDR2 FQGTGA. CDR3 sequence: CASSPGTSTDTQYF. CDR3 sequence (DNA): TGTGCCAGCAGCCCCGGGACTAGCACAGATACGCAGTATTTT.

This clone was observed a single time. CDR3 loop: CASSDLRTEGIYQPQHF. The DNA for the CDR3 is TGTGCCAGTAGTGATCTCAGGACAGAAGGGATCTATCAGCCCCAGCATTTT. This chain joins TRBV19 and TRBJ1-5, with D perhaps matching TRBD1 (6 bases). Deletions cut 5 bases from V and 5 bases from J, with 22 bases between. This CDR3 comprises 17 residues. From germline, CDR1 is LNHDA and CDR2 SQIVND (reference sequence).